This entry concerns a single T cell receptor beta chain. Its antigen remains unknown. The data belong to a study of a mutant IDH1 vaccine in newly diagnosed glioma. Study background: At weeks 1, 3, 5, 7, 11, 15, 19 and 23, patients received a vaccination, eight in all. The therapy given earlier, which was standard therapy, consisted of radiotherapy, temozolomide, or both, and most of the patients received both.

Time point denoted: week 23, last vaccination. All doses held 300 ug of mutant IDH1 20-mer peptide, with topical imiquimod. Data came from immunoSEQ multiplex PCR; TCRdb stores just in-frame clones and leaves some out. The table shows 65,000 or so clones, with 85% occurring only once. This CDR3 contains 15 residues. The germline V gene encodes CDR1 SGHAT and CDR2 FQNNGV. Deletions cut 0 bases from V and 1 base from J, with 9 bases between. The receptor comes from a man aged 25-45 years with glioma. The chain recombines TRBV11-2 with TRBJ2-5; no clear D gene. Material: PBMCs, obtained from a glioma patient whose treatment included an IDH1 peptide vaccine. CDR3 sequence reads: CASSLELSSQETQYF. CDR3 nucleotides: TGTGCCAGCAGCTTAGAATTGTCTAGCCAAGAGACCCAGTACTTC.